This TCR beta chain stems from a study of blood T cell repertoires in COVID-19. Study background: Collection of acute and convalescent COVID-19 samples took place in the United States, Italy and Spain. Nucleic acid was either cDNA or gDNA, and it came from T cells, B-cell-depleted T cells, or PBMCs.

Original methodology: Scientists estimated how many nucleated cells there were by amplifying reference gene primers. Libraries were prepared by immunoSEQ multiplex PCR; TCRdb keeps only in-frame clonotypes and omits some of them. V and J calls plus clone size are reproduced from that table; the DNA served to infer D and trimming. The sample includes tens of thousands of clones, about 90% seen only once; the top ten take more than 8%. The germline CDR1 and CDR2 sequences are SGHTA and FQGTGA. The CDR3 loop spans 18 amino acids. The V and J ends lost 2 bases and 3 bases respectively, with 19 bases between them.

This sequence was found in a human donor in a cohort sampled during active COVID-19. J is TRBJ2-2 and V is TRBV7-3, with D tentatively TRBD2 (7 bases). Input material: peripheral blood. The CDR3 coding sequence is TGTGCCAGCAGCTTAGGGGGGCTGGCGGGGGACCACACCGGGGAGCTGTTTTTT. As protein: CASSLGGLAGDHTGELFF.